The rows below give T cell receptor beta chains drawn from one sample of a study of cytotoxic CD8 clonotypes in ibrutinib-treated CLL. Using immunoSEQ multiplex PCR, the repertoire was profiled, and TCRdb retains in-frame clones only, with some absent. The data show some 140,000 clones, around 93% seen once. The sample was PBMCs, taken after 12 months of ibrutinib treatment. The receptors stem from a human donor with chronic lymphocytic leukemia. CDR3s include the opening cysteine and the closing phenylalanine or tryptophan. The order of the fields is V gene, CDR3 protein.

>TRBV27
CASSRYTGGGEQYF
>TRBV5-1
CASSLRRPQETQYF
>TRBV7-3
CASSRRTSGRFISGTDTQYF
>TRBV9
CASSAVGGPTDTQYF
>TRBV9
CASSLTGGAETQYF
>TRBV19
CASMGPGTAFSYEQYF
>TRBV10-3
CAIGTSGYEQYF
>TRBV28
CASSLQGASGIYEQYF
>TRBV28
CASRLLNEKLFF
>TRBV2
CASSDGSSGSKDEQFF
>TRBV7-2
CASSFSGESSGNTIYF
>TRBV16
CASSHIRVGLANTGELFF
>TRBV6-5
CASSSRGGGKQYF
>TRBV5-1
CASSYWDGGNTEAFF
>TRBV11-2
CASSRLEANEQFF
>TRBV18
CASSPLKGLAGDNEQFF
>TRBV19
CASSVRTGTAGNQPQHF
>TRBV7-8
CASSSRGQVQETQYF
>TRBV6-5
CASSYSAGAPEAFF
>TRBV10-3
CAIIRDRGRDNEQFF
>TRBV28
CASSLVAYEQYF
>TRBV29-1
CSVAKGGDYGYTF
>TRBV5-4
CASSLARGNEQYF
>TRBV7-2
CASSLVGGQTYEQYF
>TRBV19
CASSVSKNTEAFF
>TRBV29-1
CSVRTGAHEKLFF
>TRBV18
CASSPERVTYEQYF
>TRBV19
CASSAGIRETQYF
>TRBV9
CASSVEREGEQFF
>TRBV4-1
CASSPGQDISYGYTF
>TRBV29-1
CSTSQGGTYNEQFF
>TRBV21-1
CATATGGGKNIQYF
>TRBV6-5
CASSPLNQPQHF
>TRBV6-5
CASSVGRISGNTIYF
>TRBV9
CASSVDPQGASTGELFF
>TRBV5-1
CASSRSSGGIETQYF
>TRBV18
CASSPITEYNEQFF
>TRBV5-1
CASSRRPSGPYEQYF
>TRBV19
CASRSISGYNEQFF
>TRBV7-2
CASSFYGSEQFF
>TRBV4-1
CASSQGPSGSTDTQYF
>TRBV2
CASSESPLRAKNIQYF
>TRBV15
CATSSRTGDTDTQYF
>TRBV28
CASSISTGRSEQYF
>TRBV11-2
CASSRDSNQEETQYF
>TRBV20-1
CSARDLGEAFF
>TRBV28
CASSEAGANVLTF
>TRBV6-1
CASSGPGKDTQYF
>TRBV4-3
CASSQEATRGSSPLWVDEQYF
>TRBV7-9
CASSFMAGPSYEQYF
>TRBV15
CATSKGESSGNTIYF
>TRBV9
CASSEAGRTLGTLHF